The T cell receptor beta chain described here comes from a study of shared clonotypes between healthy human individuals. To note about this clone: No antigen is known for it.

It was roughly 190 ng DNA, about 30,000 T cell genomes, that sorted-subset replicate PCRs used. Produced via immunoSEQ multiplex PCR; TCRdb's table is partial and in-frame only. The sample holds about 1.5 million clones, about 96% seen once. Study-wide findings and caveats: Relative to their counterparts shared across all four donors, non-shared clonotypes exhibited diminished generation probabilities. Sorted-subset sequencing, rarefaction showed, was incomplete despite large depth. Naive subsets tended to show greater estimated richness than memory subsets.

V shed 8 bases and J shed 3 bases, with 17 bases lying between them. Looked up from germline, CDR1 is WSHSY and CDR2 is SAAADI. The CDR3 is 15 amino acids. The sequencing input was naive CD4+ T cells sorted from blood. The subset here: CD45RA+ positively selected. The sequence was obtained from a man aged 30-40 years in good health. The chain is built from TRBV10-2 and TRBJ2-1; the D gene is possibly TRBD2 (5 bases). CDR3 sequence: CASHPRAENYNEQFF. The CDR3 bases are TGCGCCAGCCACCCGCGGGCGGAAAACTACAATGAGCAGTTCTTC.